This T cell receptor beta chain was obtained from a study of CD8+ T cells in alopecia areata. The overall study: The tofacitinib course ran for 6 to 18 months and was followed by 6 months off drug.

Whole-study findings and limits: It was less clear whether patients shared TCRs than it was in mice, possibly because of HLA. Lesional scalp, especially alopecia totalis/universalis, showed higher clonality than normal scalp. Normal-skin resident alphabeta T cells also appear among scalp sample sequences.

Between the trimmed V and J ends, which lost 1 base and 4 bases, there was a span of 11 bases. CDR3 length equals 14 residues. Germline CDR1 reads PRHDT; CDR2 reads FYEKMQ (reference sequence). After isolation, RNA underwent reverse transcription to generate cDNA as the sequencing template. TCRdb keeps only in-frame clones here, not all; method: immunoSEQ multiplex PCR. In the table there are 69,000 or so clones, roughly 60% of which are singletons. With regard to this clone: Its antigen remains unknown.

The rearrangement joins TRBV13 to TRBJ2-7; D gene ambiguous. This specimen was CD8+ T cells sorted from blood, taken at week 0. This clonotype was sampled from a human donor with alopecia areata. The CDR3 is CASSLDTAPYEQYF. CDR3 nucleotides: TGTGCCAGCAGCTTAGATACAGCTCCTTACGAGCAGTACTTC.